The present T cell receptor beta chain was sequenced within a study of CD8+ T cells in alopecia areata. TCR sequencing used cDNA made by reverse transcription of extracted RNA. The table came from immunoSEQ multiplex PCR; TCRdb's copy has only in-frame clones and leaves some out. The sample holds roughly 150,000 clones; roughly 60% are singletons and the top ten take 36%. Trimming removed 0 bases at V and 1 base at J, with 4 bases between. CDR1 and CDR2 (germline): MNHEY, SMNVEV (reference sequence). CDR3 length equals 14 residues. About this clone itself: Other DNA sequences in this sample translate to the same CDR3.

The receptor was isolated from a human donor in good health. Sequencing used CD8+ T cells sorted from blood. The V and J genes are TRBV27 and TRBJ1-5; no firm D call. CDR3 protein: CASSLSGSNQPQHF. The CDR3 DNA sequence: TGTGCCAGCAGTTTATCGGGAAGCAATCAGCCCCAGCATTTT.